These 32 T cell receptor beta chains originate from one sample sequenced in a study of blood T cell repertoires in COVID-19. This table comes from immunoSEQ multiplex PCR, and its TCRdb copy is limited to in-frame clones, with some not included. The top ten clones hold roughly 73% of a sample with fewer than 35,000 clones, roughly four fifths of them seen once. Sample: peripheral blood. The origin of the receptors is a man aged 65 to 85 with acute or convalescent COVID-19.

The chain combines TRBV19 with TRBJ1-3; tentative D call: TRBD1 (5 bases). With 8 bases removed from V and 0 bases from J, the gap between germline ends came to 11 bases. Per germline, CDR1 LNHDA and CDR2 SQIVND (reference sequence). The CDR3 extends over 14 amino acids. The CDR3 loop reads CASVPTDSGNTIYF. DNA for the CDR3: TGTGCCAGTGTTCCGACAGACTCTGGAAACACCATATATTTT.

V and J are TRBV3-1 (or the pseudogene TRBV3-2) and TRBJ2-3, with D unresolved. The CDR3 spans 14 residues. Germline-derived CDR1 and CDR2 are LGHDT and YNNKEL (reference sequence). The ends were cut back, 1 base at V and 2 bases at J, with 7 bases in the middle. CDR3 protein: CASSQGSNTDTQYF. In DNA form, the CDR3 reads TGTGCCAGCAGCCAAGGGAGCAACACAGATACGCAGTATTTT.

This rearrangement joins TRBV30 to TRBJ1-2; perhaps TRBD1 as D (5 bases). V dropped 3 bases and J dropped 8 bases, with 7 bases sitting between them. CDR1 is GTSNPN and CDR2 is SVGIG in the germline V gene (reference sequence). CDR3 length: 10 amino acids. The CDR3 sequence is CAWRRGGYTF. The DNA for the CDR3 is TGTGCCTGGAGAAGGGGAGGCTACACCTTC.

The rearrangement joins TRBV27 to TRBJ1-1; a possible D gene is TRBD1 (6 bases). Germline V gene sequence: CDR1 MNHEY, CDR2 SMNVEV (reference sequence). Trimming shortened V by 6 bases and J by 5 bases, and 13 bases separated the two germline ends. This CDR3 has 13 amino acids. The CDR3 region is CASSPRGLTEAFF. The CDR3 DNA reads as TGTGCCAGCAGCCCCAGGGGTCTTACTGAAGCTTTCTTT.

V usage is TRBV7-2 and J usage is TRBJ2-7; 7 bases are a match to TRBD2. The CDR3 runs 14 residues. The germline V gene has CDR1 SGHTA and CDR2 FQGNSA. The J segment lost 7 bases and the V segment lost 2 bases, leaving 8 bases of the junction unmatched. CDR3 sequence: CASSLRQQRGEQYF. CDR3 DNA sequence: TGTGCCAGCAGCTTAAGGCAACAGCGGGGTGAGCAGTACTTC.

The chain recombines TRBV6-6 with TRBJ1-5; D might be TRBD1 (6 bases). This CDR3 contains 15 residues. Germline assignment: CDR1 MNHNY and CDR2 SVGAGI (reference sequence). V dropped 5 bases and J dropped 5 bases, with 16 bases sitting between them. Here the CDR3 reads CASSQQGGGDQPQHF. In DNA, the CDR3 is TGTGCCAGCAGTCAACAGGGTGGTGGTGATCAGCCCCAGCATTTT.

The chain has TRBV5-1 and TRBJ2-7, with D maybe TRBD2 (5 bases). V was clipped by 0 bases and J by 2 bases, with 12 bases between them. From germline, CDR1 is SGHRS and CDR2 YFSETQ. CDR3 length equals 15 residues. CDR3 DNA: TGCGCCAGCAGCTTGGAACCTAGCAGTCCCTACGAGCAGTACTTC. Amino acid sequence: CASSLEPSSPYEQYF.

This clone is a singleton in its sample. V usage is TRBV9 and J usage is TRBJ1-1; maybe TRBD1 (6 bases). Deletions cut 0 bases from V and 9 bases from J, with 12 bases between. The CDR3 sequence is 13 residues long. Germline V lookup: CDR1 SGDLS, CDR2 YYNGEE. CDR3 nucleotide sequence: TGTGCCAGCAGCGTAGTACCGGACAGCCAAGCTTTCTTT. This sequence encodes CASSVVPDSQAFF.

This clone was observed a single time. The chain uses TRBV6-5 and TRBJ1-5; 9 nucleotides line up with TRBD1. Germline CDR1 is MNHEY and CDR2 is SVGAGI. CDR3 size: 15 residues. Unmatched junction bases numbered 12, after V lost 8 bases and J lost 7 bases. CDR3 region: CASVLDRGVRQPQHF. The CDR3 DNA reads TGTGCCAGCGTGCTGGACAGGGGAGTTCGACAGCCCCAGCATTTT.

The chain is built from TRBV6-2 or TRBV6-3 and TRBJ2-7; tentative D call: TRBD1 (6 bases). V lost 4 bases, J lost 5 bases, and 15 bases lay in between. Germline V gene data show CDR1 as MNHEY and CDR2 as SVGEGT. The CDR3 runs to 14 residues. CDR3 coding DNA: TGTGCCAGCAGTTCCCCCAGGGGCTTGGACGAGCAGTACTTC. Its protein is CASSSPRGLDEQYF.

The count of this clone is one. V is TRBV5-8 and J is TRBJ1-2; D unresolved. The CDR3 length is 12 residues. Germline CDR1 and CDR2: SGHTS and YDEGEE. Trimming removed 7 bases at V and 8 bases at J, with 15 bases between. CDR3 sequence: CASPNPVRGYTF. CDR3 nucleotide sequence: TGTGCCAGCCCCAATCCCGTCCGGGGCTACACCTTC.

V is TRBV11-3 and J is TRBJ2-7, with 9 bases aligning to TRBD1. With 4 bases clipped from V and 5 bases from J, the junction kept 6 bases outside the gene matches. This CDR3 contains 14 residues. In germline, CDR1 is SGHNT, CDR2 YENEEA. The CDR3 loop reads CASSSGQGSHEQYF. The CDR3 nucleotides read TGTGCCAGCAGCTCCGGACAGGGGAGCCACGAGCAGTACTTC. The full variable domain, its missing parts supplied by reference TRBV11-3 and TRBJ2-7, is EAGVVQSPRYKIIEKKQPVAFWCNPISGHNTLYWYLQNLGQGPELLIRYENEEAVDDSQLPKDRFSAERLKGVDSTLKIQPAELGDSAVYLCASSSGQGSHEQYFGPGTRLTVT.

The chain is built from TRBV19 and TRBJ2-1, with D perhaps TRBD1 (6 bases). This CDR3 contains 13 residues. Germline V lookup: CDR1 LNHDA, CDR2 SQIVND (reference sequence). V lost 6 bases, J lost 8 bases, and 14 bases lay in between. CDR3 nucleotide sequence: TGTGCCAGTAGACCCGGTGGGGGCGATGAGCAGTTCTTC. It yields the protein CASRPGGGDEQFF.

This clone was counted a few times. The J gene is TRBJ1-4, the V gene TRBV4-3, with D possibly being TRBD1 (6 bases). The ends were cut back, 6 bases at V and 2 bases at J, with 13 bases in the middle. In germline, CDR1 is LGHNA, CDR2 YSLEER. This CDR3 is built from 15 residues. This CDR3 reads CASSQGPWTNEKLFF. The CDR3 DNA reads as TGCGCCAGCAGTCAGGGGCCATGGACTAATGAAAAACTGTTTTTT.

V is TRBV7-2 and J is TRBJ1-5; perhaps TRBD1 as D (6 bases). V lost 4 bases, J lost 4 bases, and 8 bases lay in between. The CDR3 loop spans 13 amino acids. Germline-derived CDR1 and CDR2 are SGHTA and FQGNSA. The CDR3 is CASSSDSNQPQHF. For the CDR3, the DNA is TGTGCCAGCAGCTCGGACAGTAATCAGCCCCAGCATTTT.

The rearrangement uses TRBV5-1 and TRBJ1-4, with a possible D match to TRBD1 (6 bases). The germline V gene encodes CDR1 SGHRS and CDR2 YFSETQ. CDR3 length equals 15 residues. V was shortened by 4 bases and J by 7 bases, with 17 bases between the two germline ends. The CDR3 reads CASSGTGTQSEKLFF. For the CDR3, the DNA is TGCGCCAGCAGCGGAACCGGGACACAGAGTGAAAAACTGTTTTTT. The full variable domain, in which reference TRBV5-1 and TRBJ1-4 provide the parts outside the CDR3, is KAGVTQTPRYLIKTRGQQVTLSCSPISGHRSVSWYQQTPGQGLQFLFEYFSETQRNKGNFPGRFSGRQFSNSRSEMNVSTLELGDSALYLCASSGTGTQSEKLFFGSGTQLSVL.

The chain is built from TRBV6-2 or TRBV6-3 and TRBJ1-6; D unclear. V lost 5 bases and J 7 bases, leaving 12 bases between the germline ends. Germline CDR1 and CDR2: MNHEY and SVGEGT. The CDR3 has 14 residues. CDR3 nucleotide sequence: TGTGCCAGCAGTAGCGGTTTGAGGAATTCACCCCTCCACTTT. Translating it yields CASSSGLRNSPLHF.

This chain uses TRBV19 with TRBJ1-2; D gene uncertain. Trimming cost V 3 bases and J 6 bases, with 8 bases left between them. The germline V gene encodes CDR1 LNHDA and CDR2 SQIVND (reference sequence). There are 12 residues in the CDR3. DNA for the CDR3: TGTGCCAGTAGTATCGGGGTAGATGGCTACACCTTC. This gives the protein CASSIGVDGYTF.

This rearrangement joins TRBV7-9 to TRBJ2-3; 7 bases align to TRBD1. Germline V gene lookup returns CDR1 SEHNR and CDR2 FQNEAQ (reference sequence). The CDR3 covers 16 residues. V was clipped by 5 bases and J by 2 bases; unmatched bases: 10. For the CDR3, the DNA is TGTGCCAGCAGCACCCCCGGGACAGCCTTCACAGATACGCAGTATTTT. Residues: CASSTPGTAFTDTQYF.

The chain joins TRBV3-1 (or the pseudogene TRBV3-2) to TRBJ2-7; 8 positions match TRBD1. CDR1 is LGHDT and CDR2 is YNNKEL in the germline V gene (reference sequence). V lost 0 bases to trimming and J lost 2 bases; unmatched junction nucleotides: 3. The CDR3 has 15 residues. The CDR3 sequence is CASSQDRTGTYEQYF. CDR3 sequence (DNA): TGTGCCAGCAGCCAAGATAGGACAGGGACCTACGAGCAGTACTTC.

The chain employs TRBV18 and TRBJ2-7; 15 bases are shared with TRBD2. Trimming took 3 bases from V and 7 from J; bases not matched to a gene: 10. The length of the CDR3 is 17 residues. Germline lookup yields CDR1 KGHSH and CDR2 LQKENI. The CDR3 nucleotides are TGTGCCAGCTCACCTAACGGACTAGCGGGAGGGCCTGGAGAGCAGTACTTC. Its translation: CASSPNGLAGGPGEQYF.

The J gene is TRBJ1-4, the V gene TRBV4-1, with D unclear. Trimming left V 3 bases short and J 8 bases short, with 10 bases between. Looked up from germline, CDR1 is MGHRA and CDR2 is YSYEKL. This CDR3 region has 13 residues. DNA for the CDR3: TGCGCCAGCAGCCACTGGCGCGGAGAAAAACTGTTTTTT. Translated: CASSHWRGEKLFF.

The rearrangement joins TRBV19 to TRBJ1-5; 8 bases line up with TRBD1. Trimming took 4 bases from V and 7 from J; bases not matched to a gene: 3. The length of the CDR3 is 13 residues. CDR1 and CDR2 (germline): LNHDA, SQIVND (reference sequence). CDR3 sequence: CASSSSGGQPQHF. Here the CDR3 DNA reads TGTGCCAGTAGTAGCTCAGGGGGCCAGCCCCAGCATTTT.

The chain employs TRBV30 and TRBJ2-4; TRBD2 is a possible D gene (6 bases). The CDR3 loop spans 13 amino acids. CDR1 and CDR2 from the germline V gene are GTSNPN and SVGIG (reference sequence). V gave up 1 base and J gave up 13 bases, with 17 bases separating them. The CDR3 bases are TGTGCCTGGAGTGCTGCTTTGGGTCGGGAGCAGTACTTC. Encoded protein: CAWSAALGREQYF.

V and J are TRBV7-9 and TRBJ2-2; TRBD2 agrees at 9 bases. The V and J ends lost 6 bases and 1 base, in that order; junction bases with no gene match: 3. This CDR3 region has 15 residues. Germline CDR1 SEHNR, CDR2 FQNEAQ (reference sequence). CDR3: CASRRAGGNTGELFF. DNA of the CDR3: TGTGCCAGCAGGCGAGCGGGGGGGAACACCGGGGAGCTGTTTTTT.

V is TRBV28 and J is TRBJ2-5; a weak D match, TRBD1 (6 bases). Germline V gene data show CDR1 as MDHEN and CDR2 as SYDVKM. This CDR3 has 15 amino acids. V gave up 4 bases and J gave up 4 bases, with 16 bases separating them. The chain's CDR3 is CASSSTGLIGETQYF. DNA for the CDR3: TGTGCCAGCAGTTCTACAGGGTTGATTGGAGAGACCCAGTACTTC.

The chain links TRBV4-3 to TRBJ2-3, with 7 positions matching TRBD2. The CDR3 consists of 15 residues. Germline lookup yields CDR1 LGHNA and CDR2 YSLEER. After removal of 0 bases from V and 3 bases from J, the junction contained 3 bases not matched to a gene. CDR3 residues: CASSQDYGGTDTQYF. CDR3 sequence (DNA): TGCGCCAGCAGCCAAGATTACGGGGGGACAGATACGCAGTATTTT.

The chain has TRBV4-2 and TRBJ2-5; 15 nucleotides align to TRBD2. In germline, CDR1 is LGHNA, CDR2 YNFKEQ. The CDR3 consists of 17 residues. V was pared by 5 bases and J by 2 bases, with 6 bases of the junction left unmatched. CDR3 region: CASSNGLAGGMQETQYF. In nucleotides, the CDR3 is TGTGCCAGCAGCAATGGACTAGCGGGGGGGATGCAAGAGACCCAGTACTTC.

V usage is TRBV7-2 and J usage is TRBJ2-3; unclear D gene. The CDR3 runs 13 residues. In germline, CDR1 is SGHTA, CDR2 FQGNSA. Trimming removed 5 bases at V and 6 bases at J, with 12 bases between. The CDR3: CASSDSYGDTQYF. The CDR3 DNA reads TGTGCCAGCAGCGATTCCTACGGGGATACGCAGTATTTT. Filled out from reference TRBV7-2 and TRBJ2-3, the complete variable domain reads GAGVSQSPSNKVTEKGKDVELRCDPISGHTALYWYRQSLGQGLEFLIYFQGNSAPDKSGLPSDRFSAERTGGSVSTLTIQRTQQEDSAVYLCASSDSYGDTQYFGPGTRLTVL.

This sequence joins TRBV13 and TRBJ2-1, with TRBD2 identical over 13 bases. V was pared by 4 bases and J by 7 bases, with 7 bases of the junction left unmatched. The V gene's germline CDR1 is PRHDT and CDR2 FYEKMQ (reference sequence). There are 16 residues in the CDR3. The CDR3 region is CASSSKLAGGRNEQFF. The CDR3 DNA follows: TGTGCCAGCAGCTCAAAACTAGCGGGAGGGCGGAATGAGCAGTTCTTC.

The chain links TRBV19 to TRBJ2-3; 9 positions match TRBD1. Germline lookup yields CDR1 LNHDA and CDR2 SQIVND (reference sequence). J was trimmed by 1 base and V by 1 base; bases with no gene match: 0. The CDR3 has 15 residues. CDR3 bases: TGTGCCAGTAGTATAGGGACAGGGGGCACAGATACGCAGTATTTT. As protein: CASSIGTGGTDTQYF.

The chain couples TRBV5-8 to TRBJ2-1, with 8 bases lining up with TRBD1. Germline V lookup: CDR1 SGHTS, CDR2 YDEGEE. The CDR3 is 15 residues long. V lost 5 bases and J lost 4; bases outside the gene matches: 8. CDR3 amino acids: CASSYPGQAYNEQFF. For the CDR3, the DNA is TGTGCCAGCAGTTATCCGGGACAGGCTTACAATGAGCAGTTCTTC. Looking up the rest from reference TRBV5-8 and TRBJ2-1 gives the full variable domain: EAGVTQSPTHLIKTRGQQATLRCSPISGHTSVYWYQQALGLGLQFLLWYDEGEERNRGNFPPRFSGRQFPNYSSELNVNALELEDSALYLCASSYPGQAYNEQFFGPGTRLTVL.